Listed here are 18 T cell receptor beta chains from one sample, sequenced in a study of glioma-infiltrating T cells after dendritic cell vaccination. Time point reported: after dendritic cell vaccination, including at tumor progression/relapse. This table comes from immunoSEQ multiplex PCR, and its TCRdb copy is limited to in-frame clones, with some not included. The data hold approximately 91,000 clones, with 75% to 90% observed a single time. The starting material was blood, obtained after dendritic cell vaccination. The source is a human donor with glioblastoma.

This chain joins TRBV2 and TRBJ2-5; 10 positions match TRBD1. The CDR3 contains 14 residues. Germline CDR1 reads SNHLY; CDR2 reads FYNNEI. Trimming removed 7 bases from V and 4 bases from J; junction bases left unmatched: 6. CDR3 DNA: TGTGCCAGCATGGGACAGGGGAGGCGAGAGACCCAGTACTTC. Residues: CASMGQGRRETQYF.

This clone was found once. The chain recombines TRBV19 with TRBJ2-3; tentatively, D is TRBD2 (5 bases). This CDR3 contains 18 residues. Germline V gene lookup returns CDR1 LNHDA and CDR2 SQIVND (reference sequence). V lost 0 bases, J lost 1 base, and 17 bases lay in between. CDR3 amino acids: CASSIDPGGLQGTDTQYF. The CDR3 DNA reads TGTGCCAGTAGTATAGATCCTGGAGGCCTCCAAGGCACAGATACGCAGTATTTT.

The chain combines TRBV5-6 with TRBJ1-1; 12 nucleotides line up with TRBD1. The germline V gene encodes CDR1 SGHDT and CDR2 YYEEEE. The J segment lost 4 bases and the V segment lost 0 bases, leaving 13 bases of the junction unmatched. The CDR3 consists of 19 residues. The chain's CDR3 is CASSLAIIPGQGAGTEAFF. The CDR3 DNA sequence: TGTGCCAGCAGCTTGGCCATTATCCCGGGACAGGGGGCGGGCACTGAAGCTTTCTTT.

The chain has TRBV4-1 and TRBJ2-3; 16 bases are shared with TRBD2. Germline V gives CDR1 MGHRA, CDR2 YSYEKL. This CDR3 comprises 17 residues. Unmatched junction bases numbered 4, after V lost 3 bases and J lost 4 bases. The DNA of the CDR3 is TGCGCCAGCAGCCAGACAGGGACTAGCGGGGGGGCAGATACGCAGTATTTT. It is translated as CASSQTGTSGGADTQYF.

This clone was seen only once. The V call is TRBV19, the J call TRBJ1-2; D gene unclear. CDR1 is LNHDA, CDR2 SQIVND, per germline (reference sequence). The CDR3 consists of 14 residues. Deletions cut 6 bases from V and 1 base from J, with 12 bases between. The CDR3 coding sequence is TGTGCCAGTAGCCGAGCCGATCGTAACTATGGCTACACCTTC. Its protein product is CASSRADRNYGYTF.

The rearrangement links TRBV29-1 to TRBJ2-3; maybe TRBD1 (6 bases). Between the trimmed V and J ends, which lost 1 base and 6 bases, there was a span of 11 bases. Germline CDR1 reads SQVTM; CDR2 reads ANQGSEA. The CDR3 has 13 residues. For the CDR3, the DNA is TGCAGCGTTGAAGGACAGGCCCAGGATACGCAGTATTTT. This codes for CSVEGQAQDTQYF.

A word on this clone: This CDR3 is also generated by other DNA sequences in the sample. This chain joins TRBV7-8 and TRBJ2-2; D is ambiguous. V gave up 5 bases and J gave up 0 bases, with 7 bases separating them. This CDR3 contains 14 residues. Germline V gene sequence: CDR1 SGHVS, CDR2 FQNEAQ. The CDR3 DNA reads TGTGCCAGCAGCCTCTCCCCGAACACCGGGGAGCTGTTTTTT. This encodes CASSLSPNTGELFF.

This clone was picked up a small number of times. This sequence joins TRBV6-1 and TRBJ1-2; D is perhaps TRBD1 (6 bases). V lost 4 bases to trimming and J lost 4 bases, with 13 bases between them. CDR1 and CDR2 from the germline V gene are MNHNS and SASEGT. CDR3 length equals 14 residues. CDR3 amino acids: CASSAQQGPYGYTF. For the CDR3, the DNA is TGTGCCAGCAGTGCACAACAGGGTCCCTATGGCTACACCTTC.

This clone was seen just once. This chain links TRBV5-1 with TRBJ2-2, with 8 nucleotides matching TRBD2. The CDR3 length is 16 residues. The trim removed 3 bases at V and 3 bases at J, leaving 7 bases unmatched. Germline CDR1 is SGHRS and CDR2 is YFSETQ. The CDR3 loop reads CASSSGGLGHTGELFF. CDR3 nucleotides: TGCGCCAGCAGCTCGGGAGGGCTCGGGCACACCGGGGAGCTGTTTTTT. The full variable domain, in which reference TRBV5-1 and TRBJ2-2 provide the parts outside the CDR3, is KAGVTQTPRYLIKTRGQQVTLSCSPISGHRSVSWYQQTPGQGLQFLFEYFSETQRNKGNFPGRFSGRQFSNSRSEMNVSTLELGDSALYLCASSSGGLGHTGELFFGEGSRLTVL.

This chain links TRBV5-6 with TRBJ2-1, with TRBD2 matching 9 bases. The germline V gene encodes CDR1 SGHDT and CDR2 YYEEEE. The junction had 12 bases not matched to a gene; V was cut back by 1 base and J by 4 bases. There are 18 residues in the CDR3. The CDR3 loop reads CASSLWLGRREGYNEQFF. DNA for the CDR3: TGTGCCAGCAGCTTGTGGTTGGGGAGGCGGGAGGGGTACAATGAGCAGTTCTTC.

CDR3 coding DNA: TGCGCCAGCAGCTTGGGGGCAGCTCCAAATCAGCCCCAGCATTTT. Its translation is CASSLGAAPNQPQHF. The rearrangement uses TRBV5-1 and TRBJ1-5; unclear D gene. The germline gives CDR1 SGHRS, CDR2 YFSETQ. This CDR3 comprises 15 residues. Trimming stripped 0 bases from V and 4 bases from J, with 11 bases between.

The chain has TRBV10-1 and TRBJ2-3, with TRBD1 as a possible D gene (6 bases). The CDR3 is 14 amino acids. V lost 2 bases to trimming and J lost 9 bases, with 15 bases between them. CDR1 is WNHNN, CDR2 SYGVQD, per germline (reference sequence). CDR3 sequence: CASSENGKQGTQYF. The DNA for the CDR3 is TGCGCCAGCAGTGAGAATGGGAAACAGGGCACGCAGTATTTT.

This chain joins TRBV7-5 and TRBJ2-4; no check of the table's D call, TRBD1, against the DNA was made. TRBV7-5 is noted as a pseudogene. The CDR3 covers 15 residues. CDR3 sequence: CARRGQGIGKNIQYF. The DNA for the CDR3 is TGTGCCAGAAGAGGGCAGGGGATCGGGAAAAACATTCAGTACTTC.

The CDR3: CATSRGSGYYGYTF. The DNA of the CDR3 is TGTGCCACCAGCAGGGGGTCAGGGTACTATGGCTACACCTTC. The chain recombines TRBV15 with TRBJ1-2; D possibly corresponds to TRBD1 (5 bases). The V gene's germline CDR1 is LNHNV and CDR2 YYDKDF (reference sequence). This CDR3 has 14 amino acids. The germline V and J ends were trimmed by 3 bases and 3 bases, with 11 bases remaining between them. Drawing the rest from reference TRBV15 and TRBJ1-2, the complete variable domain is DAMVIQNPRYQVTQFGKPVTLSCSQTLNHNVMYWYQQKSSQAPKLLFHYYDKDFNNEADTPDNFQSRRPNTSFCFLDIRSPGLGDTAMYLCATSRGSGYYGYTFGSGTRLTVV.

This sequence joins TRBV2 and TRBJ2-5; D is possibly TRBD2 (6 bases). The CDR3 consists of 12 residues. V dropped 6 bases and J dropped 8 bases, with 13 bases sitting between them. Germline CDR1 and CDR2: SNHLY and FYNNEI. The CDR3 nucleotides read TGTGCCAGCAGCGGGACTGGAGAAACCCAGTACTTC. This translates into CASSGTGETQYF.

The DNA for the CDR3 is TGTGCCAGCAGTTTTTGGCAGACTAATGAAAAACTGTTTTTT. This translates into CASSFWQTNEKLFF. V and J are TRBV27 and TRBJ1-4; unclear D gene. This CDR3 comprises 14 residues. The V end was cut by 3 bases, the J end by 2 bases, with 7 bases between. Germline V gene sequence: CDR1 MNHEY, CDR2 SMNVEV (reference sequence).

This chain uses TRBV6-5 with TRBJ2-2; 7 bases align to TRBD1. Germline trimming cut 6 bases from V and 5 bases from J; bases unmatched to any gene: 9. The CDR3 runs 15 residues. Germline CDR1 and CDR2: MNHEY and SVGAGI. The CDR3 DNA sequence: TGTGCCAGCAGGACGGACAGGTCATTGACCGGGGAGCTGTTTTTT. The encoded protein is CASRTDRSLTGELFF.

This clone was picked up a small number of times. CDR3 amino acids: CASSPSRQGDQPQHF. In DNA, the CDR3 is TGTGCCAGCAGCCCCTCCCGCCAGGGGGATCAGCCCCAGCATTTT. The chain links TRBV7-9 to TRBJ1-5; 7 bases are shared with TRBD1. The length of the CDR3 is 15 residues. V trimming: 5 bases; J trimming: 5 bases; junction bases outside the gene matches: 9. CDR1 SEHNR and CDR2 FQNEAQ come from the germline V gene (reference sequence).